This TCR beta chain was obtained from a study of cytomegalovirus exposure and HLA in healthy donors. Points on this clone: Its antigen is currently unknown.

Findings and caveats of the study: A later analysis showed TCR association rates differing by HLA locus, peaking at DRB1 and lowest at HLA-C. Accurate HLA-A and HLA-B prediction from TCR beta sequences was reported for most subjects.

Use of 60 Vbeta and 13 Jbeta primers characterized the PCR. Sequencing was performed with immunoSEQ multiplex PCR; in TCRdb, only in-frame clones are kept and a portion is missing. The table records a few hundred thousand clones, around 77% of them present only once. The germline V gene encodes CDR1 SGHDN and CDR2 FVKESK. The CDR3 length is 12 residues. Trimming pared 3 bases from V and 7 bases from J, leaving 7 bases between. Material: PBMCs. The sequence was obtained from a woman aged 25-40 years in good health and CMV-seronegative. The gene calls are TRBV14 and TRBJ2-1; D gene unclear. This CDR3 is CASSHPRNEQFF. In nucleotides, the CDR3 is TGTGCCAGCAGCCACCCGCGGAATGAGCAGTTCTTC.